This T cell receptor beta chain was found in a study of blood T cell repertoires in COVID-19. The wider study: Acute and convalescent COVID-19 specimens originated in the United States, Italy and Spain. In each case, the material was cDNA or gDNA derived from T cells, B-cell-depleted T cells, or PBMCs.

Only in-frame clones appear in the TCRdb table, and some are missing; sequencing was by immunoSEQ multiplex PCR. Among approximately 470,000 clones listed, around 87% were seen once. Study members were between about 18 and 100 years old and lived in fewer than 30 US regions. Donors in Cohort 3 counted as recovered after two negative PCRs, clearance, or symptom resolution. This clone appeared a few times. Trimming took 6 bases from V and 0 from J; bases not matched to a gene: 5. The CDR3 consists of 15 residues. The germline V gene encodes CDR1 ENHRY and CDR2 SYGVKD. The chain recombines TRBV10-3 with TRBJ2-3; 8 nucleotides line up with TRBD2. The receptor was isolated from a woman between 18 and 29 years old who had recovered from COVID-19. Sequencing input: PBMCs or T cells enriched from blood (not recorded which). As DNA, the CDR3 is TGTGCCATCAGCCCGGGACTAGAGAGCACAGATACGCAGTATTTT. It codes for CAISPGLESTDTQYF.